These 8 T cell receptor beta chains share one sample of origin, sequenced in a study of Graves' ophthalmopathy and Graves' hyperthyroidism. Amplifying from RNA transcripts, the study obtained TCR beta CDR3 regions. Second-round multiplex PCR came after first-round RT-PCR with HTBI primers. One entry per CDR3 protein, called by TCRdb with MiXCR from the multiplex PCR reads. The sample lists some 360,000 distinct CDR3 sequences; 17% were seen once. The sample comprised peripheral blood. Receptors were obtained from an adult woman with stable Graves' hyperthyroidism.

The CDR3 bases are TGTGCCAGCTCGAAACCCTCCTACGAGCAGTACTTC. Translating gives CASSKPSYEQYF. The chain is built from TRBV6-2 or TRBV6-3 and TRBJ2-7; D gene unclear. The germline V gene has CDR1 MNHEY and CDR2 SVGEGT. The CDR3 consists of 12 residues. V lost 8 bases and J lost 0, with 8 bases in between.

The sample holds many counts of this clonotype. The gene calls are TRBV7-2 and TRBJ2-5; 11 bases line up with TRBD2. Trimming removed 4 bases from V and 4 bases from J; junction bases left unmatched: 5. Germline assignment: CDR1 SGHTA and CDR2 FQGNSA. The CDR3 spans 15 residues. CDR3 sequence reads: CASSSDGLAGETQYF. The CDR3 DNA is TGTGCCAGCAGCTCCGATGGACTAGCGGGAGAGACCCAGTACTTC.

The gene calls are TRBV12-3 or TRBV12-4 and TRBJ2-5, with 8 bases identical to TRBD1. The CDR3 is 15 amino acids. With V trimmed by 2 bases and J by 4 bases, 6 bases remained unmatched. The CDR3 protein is CASSLQGAGLETQYF. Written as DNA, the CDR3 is TGTGCCAGCAGTTTACAGGGGGCAGGTCTAGAGACCCAGTACTTC.

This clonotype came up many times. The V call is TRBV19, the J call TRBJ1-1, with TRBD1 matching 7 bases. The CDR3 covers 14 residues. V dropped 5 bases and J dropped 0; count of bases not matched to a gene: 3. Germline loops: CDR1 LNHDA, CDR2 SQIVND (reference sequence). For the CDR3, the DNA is TGTGCCAGTAGTGCCGACAGGGTGAACACTGAAGCTTTCTTT. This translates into CASSADRVNTEAFF.

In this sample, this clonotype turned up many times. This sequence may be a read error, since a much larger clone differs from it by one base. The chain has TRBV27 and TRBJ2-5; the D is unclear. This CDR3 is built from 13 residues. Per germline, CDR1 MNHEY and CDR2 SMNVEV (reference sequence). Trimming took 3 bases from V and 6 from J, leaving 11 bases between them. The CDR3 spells CASSFGKEKTQYF. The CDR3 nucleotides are TGTGCCAGCAGTTTCGGTAAAGAGAAGACCCAGTACTTC.

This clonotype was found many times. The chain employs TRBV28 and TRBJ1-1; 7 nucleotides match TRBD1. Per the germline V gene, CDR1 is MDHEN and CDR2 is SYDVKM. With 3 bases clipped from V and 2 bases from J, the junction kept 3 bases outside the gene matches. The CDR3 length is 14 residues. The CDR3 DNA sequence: TGTGCCAGCAGTTTCGGGACAGTAAACACTGAAGCTTTCTTT. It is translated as CASSFGTVNTEAFF.

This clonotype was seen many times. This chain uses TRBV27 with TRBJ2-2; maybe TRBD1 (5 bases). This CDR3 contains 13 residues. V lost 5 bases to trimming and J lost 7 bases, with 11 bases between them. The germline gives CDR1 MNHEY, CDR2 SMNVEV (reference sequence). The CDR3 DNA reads TGTGCCAGCAGTAGGGGCCCGGGCGGGGAGCTGTTTTTT. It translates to CASSRGPGGELFF.

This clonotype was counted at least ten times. This CDR3 reads CASSPALTSMHEQYF. CDR3 DNA sequence: TGTGCCAGCAGCCCGGCCCTGACTAGTATGCACGAGCAGTACTTC. The chain recombines TRBV12-3 or TRBV12-4 with TRBJ2-7, with D tentatively TRBD2 (6 bases). The CDR3 covers 15 residues. V lost 6 bases to trimming and J lost 5 bases, with 20 bases between them.